What follows is one TCR beta chain and its context. These data belong to a study of early T cells in non-severe SARS-CoV-2 infection. About the study: Whole-blood bulk RNA, unsorted, was sequenced, and chains were unpaired.

This CDR3 contains 16 residues. Germline V CDR1 and CDR2: MDHEN, SYDVKM. V was shortened by 5 bases and J by 0 bases, with 14 bases between the two germline ends. Molecules of cDNA were individually given unique molecular identifiers that were attached to them. TCRdb re-called the 5' RACE reads through MiXCR, storing one row per CDR3 protein. Of more than 60,000 distinct CDR3 sequences in the sample, 12% are singletons; the top ten hold roughly 1.2%. Sequenced material: whole blood, taken at baseline. V and J are TRBV28 and TRBJ2-4, with D maybe TRBD1 (7 bases). The TCR originated in an adult who was a healthcare worker with PCR-confirmed SARS-CoV-2 infection or an uninfected control (not recorded which). The donor label of this sample is uncertain. CDR3: CASSPGTAGAKNIQYF. CDR3 coding DNA: TGTGCCAGCAGTCCAGGGACAGCGGGAGCCAAAAACATTCAGTACTTC.